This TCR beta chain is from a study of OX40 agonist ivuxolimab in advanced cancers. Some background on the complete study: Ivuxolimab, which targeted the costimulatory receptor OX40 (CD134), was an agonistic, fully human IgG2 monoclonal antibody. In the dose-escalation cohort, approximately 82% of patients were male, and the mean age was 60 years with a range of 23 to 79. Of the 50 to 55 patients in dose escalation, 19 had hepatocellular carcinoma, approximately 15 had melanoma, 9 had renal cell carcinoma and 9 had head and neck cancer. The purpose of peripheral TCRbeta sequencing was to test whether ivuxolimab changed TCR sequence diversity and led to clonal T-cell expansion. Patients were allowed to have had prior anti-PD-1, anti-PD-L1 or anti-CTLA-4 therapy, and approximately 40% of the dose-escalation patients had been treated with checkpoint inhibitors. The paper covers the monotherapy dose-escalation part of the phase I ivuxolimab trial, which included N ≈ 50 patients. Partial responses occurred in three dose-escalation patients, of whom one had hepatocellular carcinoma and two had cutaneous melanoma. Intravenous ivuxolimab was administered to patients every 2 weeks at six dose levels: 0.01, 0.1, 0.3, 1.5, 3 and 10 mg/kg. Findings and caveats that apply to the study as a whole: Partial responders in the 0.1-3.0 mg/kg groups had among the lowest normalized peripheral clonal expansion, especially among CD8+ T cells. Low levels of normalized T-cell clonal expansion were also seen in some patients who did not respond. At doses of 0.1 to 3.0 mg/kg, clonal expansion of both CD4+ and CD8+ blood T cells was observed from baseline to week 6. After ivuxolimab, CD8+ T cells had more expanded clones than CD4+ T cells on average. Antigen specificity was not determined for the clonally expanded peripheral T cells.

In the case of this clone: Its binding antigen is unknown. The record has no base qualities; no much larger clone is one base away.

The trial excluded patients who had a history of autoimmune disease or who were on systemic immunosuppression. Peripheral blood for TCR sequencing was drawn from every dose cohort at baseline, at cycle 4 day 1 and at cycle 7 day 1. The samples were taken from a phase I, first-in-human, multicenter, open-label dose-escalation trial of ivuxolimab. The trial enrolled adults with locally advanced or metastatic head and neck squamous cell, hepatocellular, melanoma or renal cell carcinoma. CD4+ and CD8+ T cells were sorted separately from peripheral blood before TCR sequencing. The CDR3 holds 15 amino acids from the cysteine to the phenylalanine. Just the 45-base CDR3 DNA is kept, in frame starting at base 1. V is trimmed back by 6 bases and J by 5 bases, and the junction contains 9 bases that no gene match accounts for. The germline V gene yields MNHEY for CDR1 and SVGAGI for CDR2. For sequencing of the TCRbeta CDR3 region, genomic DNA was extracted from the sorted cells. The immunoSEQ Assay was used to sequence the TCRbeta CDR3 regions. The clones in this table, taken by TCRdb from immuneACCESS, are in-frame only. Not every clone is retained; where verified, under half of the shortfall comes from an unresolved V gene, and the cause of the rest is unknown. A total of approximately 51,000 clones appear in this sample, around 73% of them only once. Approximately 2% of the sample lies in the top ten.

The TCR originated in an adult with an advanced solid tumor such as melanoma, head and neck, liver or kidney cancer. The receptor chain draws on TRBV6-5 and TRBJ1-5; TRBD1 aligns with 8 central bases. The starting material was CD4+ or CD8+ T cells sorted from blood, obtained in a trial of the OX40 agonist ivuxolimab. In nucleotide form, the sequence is TGTGCCAGCAGGCCAGGACAGGGTCTTCATCAGCCCCAGCATTTT. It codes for CASRPGQGLHQPQHF.